This T cell receptor beta chain was recorded in a study of blood T cell repertoires in COVID-19. In the study overall: Whether acute or convalescent, the COVID-19 samples came from the United States, Italy and Spain.

Original data processing: Researchers report that nucleated cell counts were estimated from reference gene primer amplification. Using immunoSEQ multiplex PCR, the repertoire was profiled, and TCRdb retains in-frame clones only, with some absent. V and J calls plus clone size are reproduced from that table; the DNA served to infer D and trimming. The table includes approximately 190,000 clones, around 80% detected once. CDR1 is SGHDT and CDR2 is YYEEEE in the germline V gene. This CDR3 spans 15 amino acids. V trimming: 4 bases; J trimming: 3 bases; junction bases outside the gene matches: 3. This clone has just one count.

This chain connects TRBV5-6 to TRBJ2-7; TRBD2 agrees at 14 bases. The sequenced sample consisted of peripheral blood. This TCR came from a man between 25 and 39 years old with active or convalescent COVID-19. CDR3 coding DNA: TGTGCCAGCAGCCTCGGACTAGCGGGAGGCTACGAGCAGTACTTC. Its protein product is CASSLGLAGGYEQYF.